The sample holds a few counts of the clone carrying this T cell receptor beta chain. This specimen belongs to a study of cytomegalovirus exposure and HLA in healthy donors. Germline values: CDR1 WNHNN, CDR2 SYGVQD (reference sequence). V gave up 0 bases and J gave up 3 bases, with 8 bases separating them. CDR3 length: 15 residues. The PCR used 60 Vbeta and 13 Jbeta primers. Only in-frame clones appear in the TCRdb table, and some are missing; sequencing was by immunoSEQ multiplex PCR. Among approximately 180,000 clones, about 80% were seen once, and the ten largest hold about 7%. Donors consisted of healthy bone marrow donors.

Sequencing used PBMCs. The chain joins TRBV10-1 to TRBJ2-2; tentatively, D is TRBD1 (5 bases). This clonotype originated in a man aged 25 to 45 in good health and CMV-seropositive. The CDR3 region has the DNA TGCGCCAGCAGTGAGTCCAACAGGCACACCGGGGAGCTGTTTTTT. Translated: CASSESNRHTGELFF.